What follows is one TCR beta chain and its context. This clonotype was seen only once. Its antigen is unknown. No base quality values were provided; no much bigger clone lies one nucleotide off. A lone read offers only weak evidence. These data are taken from a study of T-cell memory formation after mild COVID-19 (dated by TCRdb to the early 2020s). About the investigation overall: Most TCR sequence clusters were specific to one of the two donors. Two young, previously healthy adult volunteers made up the cohort, one male and one female. Longitudinal TCRalpha and TCRbeta repertoire sequencing tracked T-cell clones expanding and contracting after mild COVID-19 in two donors. The research as a whole found: Contracting CD4+ clones were located mainly in the CM and EM memory subsets, whereas CD8+ clones were found to be enriched in EMRA. SARS-CoV-2 specificity of the second-wave clones peaking on day 37 was not confirmed. The study covered only two mild cases, and larger cohorts including severe cases with pre-infection samples were considered necessary. The detection of some responding clones in pre-infection memory suggests that pre-existing cross-reactive memory T cells joined the SARS-CoV-2 response. Balanced CD4/CD8 phenotypes were observed for clones contracting from day 15 to 85, whereas a bias towards CD4+ was observed for a second wave of clones expanding from day 15 to 37.

For sequencing, an Illumina NovaSeq 6000 was employed. TCRalpha and TCRbeta cDNA libraries were built by 5'RACE with constant-segment primers, adding sample barcodes and unique molecular identifiers. Trizol reagent was used to extract RNA from every sample. The libraries were amplified in two PCR steps, and the second step added a second sample barcode and Illumina TruSeq adapters. Sequencing of libraries was performed on an Illumina NovaSeq with 2 x 150 bp paired-end reads. As for the original processing: With migec v1.2.7, reads were demultiplexed and then collapsed into UMI-guided consensus sequences. Using mixcr v2.1.11, the UMI consensuses were aligned to TRA and TRB V and J templates and assembled into clonotypes. A clonotype was counted as expanded or contracted only if both edgeR and NoisET called the change significant, with noise models trained on biological replicates. For edgeR calls, the cutoffs were a false discovery rate-adjusted p below 0.01 and a log2 fold-change threshold of 1. As an exploratory analysis of dynamics, max-normalized trajectories of the 1000 most abundant clonotypes were examined with PCA combined with hierarchical clustering. The CD4 or CD8 phenotype of responding clones was assigned using the separately sequenced CD4+ and CD8+ repertoires. Clones were called with MiXCR by TCRdb after fastp trimmed the public reads at Q25, and only in-frame beta chains were retained. Every distinct CDR3 protein forms one entry, paired with its most common genes and DNA. None of the V and J calls come from the authors' own analysis; TCRdb made them. Across this sample there are a few hundred thousand distinct CDR3 sequences, with around a fifth seen only once. The ten largest clones capture roughly a fifth of the sample.

PBMCs were isolated by Ficoll-Paque density gradient centrifugation. CDR1 and CDR2 are drawn from the germline V gene (reference sequence): LNHDA, SQIVND. The CDR3 goes from the cysteine to the phenylalanine over 14 residues. The DNA shown is the 42-base CDR3, in frame from base 1. Deletion took 3 bases off V and 4 bases off J, with a span of 12 bases between the germline ends. The V gene is TRBV19 and the J gene is TRBJ1-2, with a weak D call of TRBD1 (5 bases match). This sequence originates from a man between 18 and 29 years old who had mild COVID-19 (a few samples of this study predate the infection). The sample titles of this study are shuffled in the database, so cell type and time point are left out; the donor was told from shared clones. Sequenced sample: PBMCs or a T cell subset sorted from them (not recorded which). CDR3 protein: CASSMRRGIYGYTF. The nucleotides are TGTGCCAGTAGTATGAGGAGGGGAATCTATGGCTACACCTTC.